A selection of T cell receptor beta chains follows, all from one sample in a study of shared clonotypes between healthy human individuals. Sequencing was performed with immunoSEQ multiplex PCR; in TCRdb, only in-frame clones are kept and a portion is missing. The table records a few million clones, more than 90% of them present only once. The sequenced sample was naive CD4+ T cells sorted from blood. The receptors originated from a man between 18 and 29 years old in good health. The CDR3 runs from the conserved cysteine through the conserved F or W. Fields, in order: V gene, J gene, CDR3 length, clone size, D gene, CDR3 protein, CDR3 DNA. D genes are given only for firm matches. The size of a clone is reported for some rows only, either as once, few or many, or as a class for expanded clones.

V: TRBV10-2
J: TRBJ2-7
length: 19
size: -
D: TRBD2
CDR3: CASSESMALIGEGGDEQYF
DNA: TGCGCCAGCAGTGAGTCGATGGCCCTAATAGGGGAGGGCGGCGACGAGCAGTACTTC

V: TRBV13
J: TRBJ2-3
length: 14
size: -
D: TRBD1
CDR3: CASSGRQGTDTQYF
DNA: TGTGCCAGCAGCGGACGACAGGGGACAGATACGCAGTATTTT

V: TRBV27
J: TRBJ1-1
length: 16
size: -
D: -
CDR3: CASRRSGGALNTEAFF
DNA: TGTGCCAGCAGACGTTCCGGGGGCGCATTGAACACTGAAGCTTTCTTT

V: TRBV29-1
J: TRBJ2-1
length: 13
size: -
D: -
CDR3: CSADHKLPTEQFF
DNA: TGCAGCGCTGACCATAAACTACCCACTGAGCAGTTCTTC

V: TRBV7-2
J: TRBJ2-3
length: 16
size: -
D: -
CDR3: CASSLDPGVSTDTQYF
DNA: TGTGCCAGCAGCTTAGATCCGGGAGTATCGACAGATACGCAGTATTTT

V: TRBV9
J: TRBJ2-1
length: 18
size: once
D: -
CDR3: CASSARDTLGAAYNEQFF
DNA: TGTGCCAGCAGCGCCCGGGACACCCTTGGAGCCGCCTACAATGAGCAGTTCTTC

V: TRBV25-1
J: TRBJ1-1
length: 15
size: -
D: -
CDR3: CASSRGGGTNTEAFF
DNA: TGTGCCAGCAGTCGTGGCGGGGGGACGAACACTGAAGCTTTCTTT

V: TRBV6-1
J: TRBJ1-2
length: 13
size: -
D: -
CDR3: CASSVGSDYGYTF
DNA: TGTGCCAGCAGTGTGGGGTCAGACTATGGCTACACCTTC

V: TRBV5-6
J: TRBJ2-4
length: 15
size: -
D: -
CDR3: CASSSPRPDKNIQYF
DNA: TGTGCCAGCAGCTCGCCCCGGCCTGACAAAAACATTCAGTACTTC

V: TRBV28
J: TRBJ1-2
length: 13
size: -
D: TRBD1
CDR3: CASSLRDRHGYTF
DNA: TGTGCCAGCAGCCTCCGGGACAGACATGGCTACACCTTC

V: TRBV2
J: TRBJ1-5
length: 15
size: -
D: -
CDR3: CASSLLGGSNQPQHF
DNA: TGTGCCAGCAGCCTTCTAGGGGGATCAAATCAGCCCCAGCATTTT

V: TRBV7-8
J: TRBJ2-7
length: 14
size: -
D: TRBD1
CDR3: CASSGDSLSYEQYF
DNA: TGTGCCAGCAGCGGGGACAGTCTCTCCTACGAGCAGTACTTC

V: TRBV6-6
J: TRBJ1-1
length: 15
size: -
D: -
CDR3: CASSYEGGSNTEAFF
DNA: TGTGCCAGCAGTTACGAGGGGGGTAGCAACACTGAAGCTTTCTTT

V: TRBV6-6
J: TRBJ2-2
length: 15
size: -
D: -
CDR3: CASAPRGVNTGELFF
DNA: TGTGCCAGCGCCCCCAGGGGAGTGAACACCGGGGAGCTGTTTTTT

V: TRBV5-1
J: TRBJ2-3
length: 12
size: -
D: -
CDR3: CASSPIGDTQYF
DNA: TGCGCCAGCAGCCCGATTGGTGATACGCAGTATTTT

V: TRBV25-1
J: TRBJ2-3
length: 14
size: -
D: -
CDR3: CASRDGTSTDTQYF
DNA: TGTGCCAGCAGAGACGGAACTAGCACAGATACGCAGTATTTT

V: TRBV7-9
J: TRBJ2-2
length: 15
size: -
D: -
CDR3: CASSLATGQTGELFF
DNA: TGTGCCAGCAGCTTGGCAACAGGGCAAACCGGGGAGCTGTTTTTT

V: TRBV10-3
J: TRBJ2-3
length: 15
size: -
D: TRBD1
CDR3: CAIQADRTGSDTQYF
DNA: TGTGCCATCCAAGCCGATCGGACAGGATCAGATACGCAGTATTTT

V: TRBV11-2
J: TRBJ2-5
length: 12
size: -
D: -
CDR3: CASSQGTETQYF
DNA: TGTGCCAGCAGCCAAGGCACGGAGACCCAGTACTTC

V: TRBV29-1
J: TRBJ1-1
length: 14
size: few
D: -
CDR3: CSVEDPRGGTEAFF
DNA: TGCAGCGTTGAAGATCCAAGGGGCGGCACTGAAGCTTTCTTT

V: TRBV19
J: TRBJ2-6
length: 15
size: -
D: -
CDR3: CASSIEGVGANVLTF
DNA: TGTGCCAGTAGTATAGAAGGGGTTGGGGCCAACGTCCTGACTTTC

V: TRBV5-5
J: TRBJ2-4
length: 14
size: -
D: -
CDR3: CASSLDLAKNIQYF
DNA: TGTGCCAGCAGTTTGGATCTAGCCAAAAACATTCAGTACTTC

V: TRBV28
J: TRBJ2-7
length: 16
size: -
D: TRBD1
CDR3: CASSLGRTGGFYEQYF
DNA: TGTGCCAGCAGTTTAGGAAGGACAGGGGGTTTCTACGAGCAGTACTTC

V: TRBV2
J: TRBJ2-4
length: 14
size: -
D: -
CDR3: CASSNLNGRGIQYF
DNA: TGTGCCAGCAGTAATCTAAATGGCCGAGGCATTCAGTACTTC

V: TRBV27
J: TRBJ1-2
length: 15
size: -
D: -
CDR3: CASSPTAGNVYGYTF
DNA: TGTGCCAGCAGCCCCACCGCAGGGAATGTTTATGGCTACACCTTC

V: TRBV30
J: TRBJ1-5
length: 19
size: -
D: TRBD1
CDR3: CAWSVRGGLGQGLDQPQHF
DNA: TGTGCCTGGAGTGTAAGGGGGGGGCTAGGACAGGGACTAGATCAGCCCCAGCATTTT

V: TRBV18
J: TRBJ2-1
length: 13
size: once
D: TRBD2
CDR3: CASSSGTSGEQFF
DNA: TGTGCCAGCTCATCCGGGACTAGCGGGGAGCAGTTCTTC

V: TRBV5-1
J: TRBJ2-1
length: 15
size: -
D: TRBD1
CDR3: CASSLVDRRYNEQFF
DNA: TGCGCCAGCAGCTTGGTGGACAGGCGGTACAATGAGCAGTTCTTC

V: TRBV6-5
J: TRBJ2-7
length: 15
size: once
D: TRBD2
CDR3: CASSSGTSGSYEQYF
DNA: TGTGCCAGCAGCTCCGGGACTAGCGGTTCCTACGAGCAGTACTTC

V: TRBV30
J: TRBJ1-4
length: 14
size: -
D: -
CDR3: CALDPGKMNEKLFF
DNA: TGTGCATTGGATCCGGGGAAAATGAATGAAAAACTGTTTTTT

V: TRBV5-1
J: TRBJ1-1
length: 14
size: -
D: -
CDR3: CASSWDGLNTEAFF
DNA: TGCGCCAGCAGCTGGGACGGGTTGAACACTGAAGCTTTCTTT

V: TRBV30
J: TRBJ1-1
length: 14
size: -
D: -
CDR3: CAWSVGIRETEAFF
DNA: TGTGCCTGGAGTGTAGGCATTCGAGAGACTGAAGCTTTCTTT

V: TRBV5-1
J: TRBJ2-7
length: 14
size: -
D: -
CDR3: CASSQDREGHEQYF
DNA: TGCGCCAGCAGCCAGGACAGGGAGGGCCACGAGCAGTACTTC

V: TRBV19
J: TRBJ2-1
length: 17
size: -
D: TRBD1
CDR3: CASSADQGVDRYNEQFF
DNA: TGTGCCAGTAGTGCCGACCAGGGGGTTGACCGCTACAATGAGCAGTTCTTC

V: TRBV18
J: TRBJ2-7
length: 15
size: -
D: TRBD1
CDR3: CASSPPGQGGHEQYF
DNA: TGTGCCAGCTCACCTCCGGGACAGGGAGGCCACGAGCAGTACTTC

V: TRBV5-8
J: TRBJ1-2
length: 17
size: -
D: TRBD1
CDR3: CASSWKDRARVWNGYTF
DNA: TGTGCCAGCAGCTGGAAAGACAGGGCCAGGGTTTGGAATGGCTACACCTTC

V: TRBV2
J: TRBJ2-2
length: 14
size: -
D: -
CDR3: CASGQGRVTGELFF
DNA: TGTGCCAGCGGTCAGGGGCGGGTCACCGGGGAGCTGTTTTTT

V: TRBV30
J: TRBJ1-2
length: 15
size: -
D: -
CDR3: CAWSVAGAYDYGYTF
DNA: TGTGCCTGGAGTGTGGCAGGGGCCTATGACTATGGCTACACCTTC

V: TRBV5-1
J: TRBJ1-1
length: 14
size: -
D: -
CDR3: CASSLEGLNTEAFF
DNA: TGCGCCAGCAGCTTGGAAGGGCTGAACACTGAAGCTTTCTTT

V: TRBV4-1
J: TRBJ2-1
length: 18
size: -
D: -
CDR3: CASSPSGQAFGVGDEQFF
DNA: TGCGCCAGCAGCCCCAGTGGTCAAGCATTCGGCGTGGGCGATGAGCAGTTCTTC